The T cell receptor beta chain described here comes from a study of shared clonotypes between healthy human individuals. This clone was recorded once. Splitting of CD4+ cells produced CD45RA+ naive and CD45RA-negative memory subsets. Repertoires were generated with immunoSEQ multiplex PCR, while TCRdb's copy carries only in-frame clones and drops some. The sample holds about 2.4 million clones, roughly 93% seen once. The CDR3 spans 16 residues. Germline V lookup: CDR1 SGHRS, CDR2 YFSETQ. The V and J ends lost 4 bases and 4 bases, in that order; junction bases with no gene match: 12. The chain combines TRBV5-1 with TRBJ2-7, with TRBD1 matching over 9 bases. Sequencing used naive CD4+ T cells from PBMCs. Subset here: CD45RA+ positively selected. The clonotype originates from a man between 18 and 29 years old in good health. Some clones in this sample may be carry-over from other donors' samples. The CDR3 loop is CASSEALQGATYEQYF. DNA for the CDR3: TGCGCCAGCAGCGAGGCGTTACAGGGGGCTACGTACGAGCAGTACTTC.